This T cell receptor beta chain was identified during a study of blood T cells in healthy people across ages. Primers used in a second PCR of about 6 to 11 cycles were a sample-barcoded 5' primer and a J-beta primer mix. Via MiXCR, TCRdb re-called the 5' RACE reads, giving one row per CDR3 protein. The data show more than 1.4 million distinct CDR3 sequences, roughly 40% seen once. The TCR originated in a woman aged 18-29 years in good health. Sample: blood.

CDR3 sequence (DNA): TGCGCCAGCAAAGGACAGGGGGCGCGTGTCTATGGCTACACCTTC. This translates into CASKGQGARVYGYTF. The rearrangement joins TRBV10-1 to TRBJ1-2; 11 nucleotides align to TRBD1. The length of the CDR3 is 15 residues. Germline CDR1 is WNHNN and CDR2 is SYGVQD (reference sequence). V shed 7 bases, J shed 4 bases, and the junction held 8 bases outside the gene matches.